This T cell receptor beta chain derives from a study of T cell repertoires in cytomegalovirus infection. The CDR3 is 16 residues long. The germline V gene has CDR1 MNHEY and CDR2 SMNVEV (reference sequence). The J segment lost 0 bases and the V segment lost 7 bases, leaving 8 bases of the junction unmatched. This clonotype appeared a few times. The antigen remains undetermined. TCRdb reprocessed the reads via MiXCR and lists one record per CDR3 protein. The table shows some 900,000 distinct CDR3 sequences, with roughly 33% occurring only once. Study outcomes and limitations: HLA-C-restricted CMV-specific TCR beta clonotypes were dominant in the ex vivo response.

This receptor was taken from a human donor in good health (CMV status not recorded). Some clones in this sample may be carry-over from other donors' samples. This specimen was cultured CD8+ T cells from PBMCs, taken from culture after CMV antigen stimulation. This chain joins TRBV27 and TRBJ2-1, with 8 positions matching TRBD2. In DNA form, the CDR3 reads TGTGCCAGCATGGGTAGCGGGACCCTCTCCTACAATGAGCAGTTCTTC. Protein product: CASMGSGTLSYNEQFF.